The 15 T cell receptor beta chains given below trace back to one sample, sequenced in a study of a mutant IDH1 vaccine in newly diagnosed glioma. TCRdb keeps only in-frame clones here, not all; method: immunoSEQ multiplex PCR. Of approximately 100,000 clones in the sample, roughly 90% are singletons; the top ten hold under 0.7%. As for time point: baseline, week 1 (first vaccination visit). Treatment reported: pre-vaccination baseline after standard-of-care therapy. Source: PBMCs, taken from a glioma patient treated with radiotherapy, temozolomide or both. The origin of the receptors is a woman aged 50 to 60 with glioma.

A few counts support this clone. The V gene is TRBV29-1, the J gene TRBJ1-6; TRBD1 might be the D (5 bases). V was trimmed by 4 bases and J by 8 bases, leaving 15 bases between them. This CDR3 is 14 amino acids long. Germline V gene sequence: CDR1 SQVTM, CDR2 ANQGSEA. The CDR3 DNA follows: TGCAGCGTTGGAGGACCCAGGGAGGATTCACCCCTCCACTTT. This encodes CSVGGPREDSPLHF.

This clone was detected a few times. The chain links TRBV7-9 to TRBJ1-1; the D is unclear. The CDR3 covers 14 residues. Germline loops: CDR1 SEHNR, CDR2 FQNEAQ (reference sequence). V was cut by 5 bases and J by 0 bases, with 10 bases left in between. CDR3 DNA sequence: TGTGCCAGCAGCCGACGGATCCTGAACACTGAAGCTTTCTTT. Translated, it gives CASSRRILNTEAFF.

The CDR3 DNA is TGTGCCAGCAGTCCAGTGGACGTAAACTCTGGGGCCAACGTCCTGACTTTC. It encodes CASSPVDVNSGANVLTF. This sequence joins TRBV28 and TRBJ2-6; D remains unclear. Trimming pared 5 bases from V and 0 bases from J, leaving 14 bases between. The CDR3 consists of 17 residues. Germline V gives CDR1 MDHEN, CDR2 SYDVKM.

The J gene is TRBJ2-7, the V gene TRBV18; 11 nucleotides line up with TRBD2. CDR3 length: 15 amino acids. Germline trimming cut 4 bases from V and 2 bases from J; bases unmatched to any gene: 4. Germline CDR1 and CDR2: KGHSH and LQKENI. CDR3 in amino acids: CASSLGLAGPYEQYF. The DNA of the CDR3 is TGTGCCAGCTCACTCGGACTAGCGGGTCCCTACGAGCAGTACTTC.

This chain links TRBV7-2 with TRBJ1-2, with 8 bases fitting TRBD1. The CDR3 contains 15 residues. Germline CDR1 reads SGHTA; CDR2 reads FQGNSA. V shed 7 bases, J shed 4 bases, and the junction held 11 bases outside the gene matches. In DNA, the CDR3 is TGTGCCAGCACCCTACAGGGGGGAATGCTCTATGGCTACACCTTC. This sequence encodes CASTLQGGMLYGYTF.

The J gene is TRBJ1-2, the V gene TRBV28; TRBD1 matches at 7 bases. This CDR3 spans 15 amino acids. Germline CDR1 is MDHEN and CDR2 is SYDVKM. The junction had 11 bases not matched to a gene; V was cut back by 6 bases and J by 4 bases. The CDR3 DNA follows: TGTGCCAGCAGCCCGACGACAGGGCGAGGCTATGGCTACACCTTC. This encodes CASSPTTGRGYGYTF.

The rearrangement links TRBV7-2 to TRBJ2-1; TRBD2 matches 8 bases. Trimming at V came to 5 bases and at J to 4 bases, leaving 7 bases not matched to a gene. The CDR3 runs to 15 residues. CDR1 and CDR2 from the germline V gene are SGHTA and FQGNSA. The CDR3 reads CASSGSSGTYNEQFF. The DNA for the CDR3 is TGTGCCAGCAGCGGAAGTAGCGGGACTTACAATGAGCAGTTCTTC. The complete variable domain, with remaining parts taken from reference TRBV7-2 and TRBJ2-1, reads GAGVSQSPSNKVTEKGKDVELRCDPISGHTALYWYRQSLGQGLEFLIYFQGNSAPDKSGLPSDRFSAERTGGSVSTLTIQRTQQEDSAVYLCASSGSSGTYNEQFFGPGTRLTVL.

The chain employs TRBV2 and TRBJ2-1; D unresolved. Germline lookup yields CDR1 SNHLY and CDR2 FYNNEI. This CDR3 comprises 10 residues. Trimming stripped 8 bases from V and 7 bases from J, with 6 bases between. CDR3 bases: TGTGCCAGCTATGGAAATGAGCAGTTCTTC. The encoded protein is CASYGNEQFF.

This clone was recorded once. V usage is TRBV11-3 and J usage is TRBJ2-7; either TRBD1 or TRBD2 may supply D (5 bases each). The V end was cut by 4 bases, the J end by 6 bases, with 10 bases between. The CDR3 length is 12 residues. The germline V gene encodes CDR1 SGHNT and CDR2 YENEEA. For the CDR3, the DNA is TGTGCCAGCAGCTCAGTTGGGGGCGAGCAGTACTTC. It encodes CASSSVGGEQYF. Drawing the rest from reference TRBV11-3 and TRBJ2-7, the complete variable domain is EAGVVQSPRYKIIEKKQPVAFWCNPISGHNTLYWYLQNLGQGPELLIRYENEEAVDDSQLPKDRFSAERLKGVDSTLKIQPAELGDSAVYLCASSSVGGEQYFGPGTRLTVT.

CDR3 sequence: CASSSRDRNSPLHF. The CDR3 DNA sequence: TGTGCCAGCAGTTCCCGGGACAGGAATTCACCCCTCCACTTT. This chain connects TRBV6-5 to TRBJ1-6; 8 positions agree with TRBD1. V dropped 4 bases and J dropped 7; count of bases not matched to a gene: 3. The CDR3 length is 14 residues. CDR1 and CDR2 (germline): MNHEY, SVGAGI.

The rearrangement joins TRBV19 to TRBJ2-2; 7 bases fit TRBD1. With 3 bases clipped from V and 9 bases from J, the junction kept 4 bases outside the gene matches. Germline lookup yields CDR1 LNHDA and CDR2 SQIVND (reference sequence). The CDR3 covers 13 residues. The CDR3, as DNA: TGTGCCAGTAGTATGCGACAGGGCCGGGAGCTGTTTTTT. Translating gives CASSMRQGRELFF.

CDR3 in DNA: TGTGCCATCATGCCGGGGTTAGGAGACACCATATATTTT. Translated, it gives CAIMPGLGDTIYF. J is TRBJ1-3 and V is TRBV10-3; D is unresolved. The germline CDR1 and CDR2 sequences are ENHRY and SYGVKD. The CDR3 covers 13 residues. V lost 7 bases and J 8 bases, leaving 15 bases between the germline ends.

V usage is TRBV2 and J usage is TRBJ2-7; possibly TRBD1 or TRBD2 for D (6 bases each). The CDR3 runs 14 residues. Trimming shortened V by 7 bases and J by 0 bases, and 13 bases separated the two germline ends. CDR1 and CDR2 from the germline V gene are SNHLY and FYNNEI. CDR3 amino acids: CASTPRGPSYEQYF. The DNA for the CDR3 is TGTGCCAGCACCCCACGGGGGCCCTCCTACGAGCAGTACTTC.

This clone was counted between two and nine times. This chain links TRBV6-4 with TRBJ2-2; a weak D match, TRBD2 (6 bases). From germline, CDR1 is MRHNA and CDR2 SNTAGT. V was shortened by 3 bases and J by 6 bases, with 11 bases between the two germline ends. The CDR3 has 14 residues. The CDR3, as DNA: TGTGCCAGCAGTGAAGGGCGGGAAGCCGGGGAGCTGTTTTTT. As protein: CASSEGREAGELFF.

This clone was detected a few times. The junction shows a germline mismatch at one end, possibly a read error. Other DNA sequences in the sample encode the same CDR3. The rearrangement links TRBV11-2 to TRBJ2-7; D ambiguous. This CDR3 contains 12 residues. Germline loops: CDR1 SGHAT, CDR2 FQNNGV. The CDR3 DNA is TGTGCCAGCAGCCTAGACCCTTACGAGCAGTACTTC. Translation: CASSLDPYEQYF.